This T cell receptor (beta chain) was sequenced in a study of T-cell reconstitution after alpha-beta-depleted transplantation in children. Study-level findings and limits: The origin of alpha-beta T cells about two months after transplant was reportedly several hundred expanded graft clones. Once a year had passed after transplant, T-cell counts and diversity came mostly from newly produced T cells. TCRbeta diversity was high at day 60 in some patients (a result of surviving recipient T cells and thymic progenitors).

CDR3 length: 15 amino acids. Per the germline V gene, CDR1 is SNHLY and CDR2 is FYNNEI. V shed 4 bases, J shed 7 bases, and the junction held 9 bases outside the gene matches. This clonotype occurred a few times. Its antigen is unidentified. Molecular barcoding with unique molecular identifiers was used for the TCRbeta library. TCRdb reprocessed the PCR reads via MiXCR and lists one record per CDR3 protein. The table lists about 980,000 distinct CDR3 sequences, less than 30% of them singletons, with under 30% in the top ten. The sample in question was PBMCs, mostly from graft donor cells, obtained 360 days after TCRalphabeta/CD19-depleted stem cell transplant. The rearrangement links TRBV2 to TRBJ1-5, with 8 bases aligning to TRBD1. The TCR originated in a boy under three years old who had a stem cell transplant for SCID, so the T cells may come from the graft donor. The CDR3 loop is CASSGNRGGGQPQHF. The DNA of the CDR3 is TGTGCCAGCAGTGGAAACAGGGGGGGAGGCCAGCCCCAGCATTTT.